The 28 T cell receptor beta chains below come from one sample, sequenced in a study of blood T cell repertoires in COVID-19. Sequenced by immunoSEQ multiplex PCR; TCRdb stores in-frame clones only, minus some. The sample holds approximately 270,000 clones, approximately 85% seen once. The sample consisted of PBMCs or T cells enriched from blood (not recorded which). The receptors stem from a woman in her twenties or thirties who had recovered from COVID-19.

DNA of the CDR3: TGTGCCACCAAGGGGGGGTACGAGAACACTGAAGCTTTCTTT. This translates into CATKGGYENTEAFF. This chain connects TRBV24-1 to TRBJ1-1; possibly TRBD1 for D (6 bases). This CDR3 is built from 14 residues. The germline V gene encodes CDR1 KGHDR and CDR2 SFDVKD. With 8 bases removed from V and 1 base from J, the gap between germline ends came to 13 bases.

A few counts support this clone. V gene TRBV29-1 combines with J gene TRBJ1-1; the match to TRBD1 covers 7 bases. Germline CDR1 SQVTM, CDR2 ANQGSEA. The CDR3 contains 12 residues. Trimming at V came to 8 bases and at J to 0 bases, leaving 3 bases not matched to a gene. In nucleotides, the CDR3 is TGCAGCTTAGGGGGCCTGAACACTGAAGCTTTCTTT. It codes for CSLGGLNTEAFF.

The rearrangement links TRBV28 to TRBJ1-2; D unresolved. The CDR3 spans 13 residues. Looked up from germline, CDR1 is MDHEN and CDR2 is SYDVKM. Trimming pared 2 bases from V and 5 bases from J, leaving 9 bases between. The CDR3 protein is CASSLGMEYGYTF. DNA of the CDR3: TGTGCCAGCAGTTTAGGAATGGAGTATGGCTACACCTTC.

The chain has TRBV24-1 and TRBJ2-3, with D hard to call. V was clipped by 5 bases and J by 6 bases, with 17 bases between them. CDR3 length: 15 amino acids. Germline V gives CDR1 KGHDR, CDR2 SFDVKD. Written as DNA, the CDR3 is TGTGCCACCAGTGCCCCTGGCAGTGTTCTTGATACGCAGTATTTT. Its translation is CATSAPGSVLDTQYF.

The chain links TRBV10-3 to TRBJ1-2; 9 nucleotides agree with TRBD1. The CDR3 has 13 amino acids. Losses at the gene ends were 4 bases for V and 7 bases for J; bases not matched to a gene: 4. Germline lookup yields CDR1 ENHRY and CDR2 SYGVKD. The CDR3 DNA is TGTGCCATCAGTGGGGACAGGGCGGGTGGCTACACCTTC. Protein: CAISGDRAGGYTF.

The CDR3 region is CASSRRGSQETQYF. In DNA form, the CDR3 reads TGTGCCAGCTCACGTCGGGGGAGCCAAGAGACCCAGTACTTC. The rearrangement links TRBV3-1 (or the pseudogene TRBV3-2) to TRBJ2-5; D is possibly TRBD2 (6 bases). From germline, CDR1 is LGHDT and CDR2 YNNKEL (reference sequence). The CDR3 has 14 residues. V was clipped by 8 bases and J by 1 base, with 14 bases between them.

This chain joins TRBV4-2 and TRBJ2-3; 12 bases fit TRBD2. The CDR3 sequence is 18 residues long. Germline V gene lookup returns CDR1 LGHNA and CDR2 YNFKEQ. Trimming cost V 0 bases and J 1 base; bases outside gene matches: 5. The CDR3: CASSQDLAGGPGTDTQYF. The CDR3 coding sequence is TGTGCCAGCAGCCAAGATCTAGCGGGAGGGCCGGGCACAGATACGCAGTATTTT.

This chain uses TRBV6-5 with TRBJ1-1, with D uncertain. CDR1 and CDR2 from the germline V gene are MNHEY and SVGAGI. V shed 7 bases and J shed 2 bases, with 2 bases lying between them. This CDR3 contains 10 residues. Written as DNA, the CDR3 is TGTGCCAGCACTAACACTGAAGCTTTCTTT. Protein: CASTNTEAFF.

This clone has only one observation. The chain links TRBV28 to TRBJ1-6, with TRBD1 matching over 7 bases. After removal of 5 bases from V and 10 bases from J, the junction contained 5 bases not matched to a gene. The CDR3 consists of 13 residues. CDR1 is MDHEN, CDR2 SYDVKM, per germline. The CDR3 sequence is CASSLTGVSPLHF. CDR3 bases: TGTGCCAGCAGTCTAACAGGGGTATCACCCCTCCACTTT.

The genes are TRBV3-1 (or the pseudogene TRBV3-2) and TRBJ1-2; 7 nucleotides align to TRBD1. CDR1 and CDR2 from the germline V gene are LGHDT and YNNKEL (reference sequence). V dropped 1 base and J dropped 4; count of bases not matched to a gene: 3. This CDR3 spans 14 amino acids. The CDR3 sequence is CASSQGGQSYGYTF. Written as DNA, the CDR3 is TGTGCCAGCAGCCAAGGGGGACAGTCCTATGGCTACACCTTC.

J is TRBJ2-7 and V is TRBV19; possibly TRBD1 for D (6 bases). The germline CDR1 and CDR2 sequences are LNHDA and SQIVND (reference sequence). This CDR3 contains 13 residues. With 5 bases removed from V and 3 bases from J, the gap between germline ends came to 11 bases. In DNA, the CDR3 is TGTGCCAGTAGTCGGGCAGGGGACTACGAGCAGTACTTC. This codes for CASSRAGDYEQYF. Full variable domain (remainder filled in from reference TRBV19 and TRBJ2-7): DGGITQSPKYLFRKEGQNVTLSCEQNLNHDAMYWYRQDPGQGLRLIYYSQIVNDFQKGDIAEGYSVSREKKESFPLTVTSAQKNPTAFYLCASSRAGDYEQYFGPGTRLTVT.

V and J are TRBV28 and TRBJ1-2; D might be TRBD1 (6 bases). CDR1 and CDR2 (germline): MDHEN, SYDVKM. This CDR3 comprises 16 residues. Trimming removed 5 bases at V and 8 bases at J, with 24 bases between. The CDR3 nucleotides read TGTGCCAGCAGTCCTCTCCCGAACCCAACAGGGACGGGCTACACCTTC. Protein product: CASSPLPNPTGTGYTF.

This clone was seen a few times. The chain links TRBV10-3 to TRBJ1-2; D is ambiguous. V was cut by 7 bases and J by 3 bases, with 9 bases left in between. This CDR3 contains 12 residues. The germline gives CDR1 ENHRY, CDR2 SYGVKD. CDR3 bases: TGTGCCATCACCCCCGGAGACTATGGCTACACCTTC. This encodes CAITPGDYGYTF.

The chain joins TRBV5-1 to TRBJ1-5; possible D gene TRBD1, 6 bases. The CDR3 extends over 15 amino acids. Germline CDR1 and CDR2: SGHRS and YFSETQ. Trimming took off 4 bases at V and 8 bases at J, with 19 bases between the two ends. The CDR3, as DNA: TGCGCCAGCAGCCCCGGCCGCGGGGGCACGGAGCCCCAGCATTTT. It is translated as CASSPGRGGTEPQHF.

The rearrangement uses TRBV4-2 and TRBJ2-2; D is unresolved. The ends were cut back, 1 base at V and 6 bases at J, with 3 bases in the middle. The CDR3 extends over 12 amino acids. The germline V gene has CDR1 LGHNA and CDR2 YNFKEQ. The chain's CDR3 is CASSQAAGELFF. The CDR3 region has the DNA TGTGCCAGCAGCCAAGCCGCCGGGGAGCTGTTTTTT.

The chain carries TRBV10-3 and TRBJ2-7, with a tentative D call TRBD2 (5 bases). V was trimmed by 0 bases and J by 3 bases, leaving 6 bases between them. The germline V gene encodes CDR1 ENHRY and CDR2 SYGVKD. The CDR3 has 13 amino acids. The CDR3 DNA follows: TGTGCCATCAGTGAGTCGGACTTCTACGAGCAGTACTTC. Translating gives CAISESDFYEQYF.

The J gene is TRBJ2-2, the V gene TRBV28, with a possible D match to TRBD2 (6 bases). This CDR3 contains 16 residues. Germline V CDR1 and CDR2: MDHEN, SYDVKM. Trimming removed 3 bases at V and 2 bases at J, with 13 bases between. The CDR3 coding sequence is TGTGCCAGCAGTTTCTCAGCGGGCGTTAACACCGGGGAGCTGTTTTTT. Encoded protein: CASSFSAGVNTGELFF. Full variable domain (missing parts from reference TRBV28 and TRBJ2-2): DVKVTQSSRYLVKRTGEKVFLECVQDMDHENMFWYRQDPGLGLRLIYFSYDVKMKEKGDIPEGYSVSREKKERFSLILESASTNQTSMYLCASSFSAGVNTGELFFGEGSRLTVL.

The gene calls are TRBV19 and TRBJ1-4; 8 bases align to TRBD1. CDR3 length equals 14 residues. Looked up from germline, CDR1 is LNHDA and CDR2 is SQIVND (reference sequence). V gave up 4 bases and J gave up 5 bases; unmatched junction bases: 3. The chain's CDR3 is CASSSRDRNEKLFF. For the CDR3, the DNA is TGTGCCAGTAGTAGCCGGGACAGGAATGAAAAACTGTTTTTT.

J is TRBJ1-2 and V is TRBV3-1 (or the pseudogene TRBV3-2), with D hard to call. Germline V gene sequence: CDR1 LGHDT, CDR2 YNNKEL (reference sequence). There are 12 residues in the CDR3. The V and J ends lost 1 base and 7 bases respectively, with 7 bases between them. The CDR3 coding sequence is TGTGCCAGCAGCCAAGGCGCTGGTGGCTACACCTTC. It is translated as CASSQGAGGYTF.

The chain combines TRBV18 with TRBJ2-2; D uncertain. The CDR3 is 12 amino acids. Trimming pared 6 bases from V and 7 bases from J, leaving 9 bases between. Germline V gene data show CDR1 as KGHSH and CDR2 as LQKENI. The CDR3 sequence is CASSLAVGELFF. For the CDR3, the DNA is TGTGCCAGCTCGCTCGCGGTCGGGGAGCTGTTTTTT. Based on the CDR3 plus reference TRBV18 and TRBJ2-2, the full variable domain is NAGVMQNPRHLVRRRGQEARLRCSPMKGHSHVYWYRQLPEEGLKFMVYLQKENIIDESGMPKERFSAEFPKEGPSILRIQQVVRGDSAAYFCASSLAVGELFFGEGSRLTVL.

The CDR3 sequence: CASSPGSNGDTIYF. CDR3 DNA: TGCGCCAGCAGCCCCGGATCCAACGGAGACACCATATATTTT. The V gene is TRBV5-1, the J gene TRBJ1-3; no clear D. Trimming took 4 bases from V and 8 from J, leaving 16 bases between them. Looked up from germline, CDR1 is SGHRS and CDR2 is YFSETQ. This CDR3 region has 14 residues.

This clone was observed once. CDR3 residues: CASDTGGAKETQYF. For the CDR3, the DNA is TGTGCCAGTGATACAGGGGGAGCTAAAGAGACCCAGTACTTC. J is TRBJ2-5 and V is TRBV19, with 8 bases lining up with TRBD1. V trimming: 8 bases; J trimming: 3 bases; junction bases outside the gene matches: 8. There are 14 residues in the CDR3. Germline-derived CDR1 and CDR2 are LNHDA and SQIVND (reference sequence).

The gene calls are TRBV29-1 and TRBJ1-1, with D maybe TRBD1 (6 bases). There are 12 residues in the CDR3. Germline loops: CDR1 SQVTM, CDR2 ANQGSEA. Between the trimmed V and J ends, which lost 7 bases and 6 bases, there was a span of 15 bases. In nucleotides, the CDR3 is TGCAGCGCTGGATGGGCAGGGGCTGAAGCTTTCTTT. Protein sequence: CSAGWAGAEAFF.

In DNA form, the CDR3 reads TGTGCCAGCAGTCGGGACAGGGGGCGCGAGCTTGATGAAAAACTGTTTTTT. Translation gives CASSRDRGRELDEKLFF. The chain couples TRBV27 to TRBJ1-4, with 12 bases lining up with TRBD1. Trimming at V came to 5 bases and at J to 6 bases, leaving 10 bases not matched to a gene. This CDR3 has 17 residues. The germline CDR1 and CDR2 sequences are MNHEY and SMNVEV (reference sequence).

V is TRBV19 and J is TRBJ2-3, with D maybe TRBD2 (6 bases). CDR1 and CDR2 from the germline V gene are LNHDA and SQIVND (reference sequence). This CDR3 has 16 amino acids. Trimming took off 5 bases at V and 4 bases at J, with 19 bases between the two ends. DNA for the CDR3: TGTGCCAGTAGTTCCCGAGGAGGGGCCAGATCAGATACGCAGTATTTT. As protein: CASSSRGGARSDTQYF. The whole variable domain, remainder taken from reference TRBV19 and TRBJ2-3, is DGGITQSPKYLFRKEGQNVTLSCEQNLNHDAMYWYRQDPGQGLRLIYYSQIVNDFQKGDIAEGYSVSREKKESFPLTVTSAQKNPTAFYLCASSSRGGARSDTQYFGPGTRLTVL.

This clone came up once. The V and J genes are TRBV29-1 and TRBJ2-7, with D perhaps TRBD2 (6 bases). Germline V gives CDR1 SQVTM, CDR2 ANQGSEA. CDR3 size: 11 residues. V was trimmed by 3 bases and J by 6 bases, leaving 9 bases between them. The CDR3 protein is CSVEGEAEQYF. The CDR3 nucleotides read TGCAGCGTTGAGGGGGAGGCCGAGCAGTACTTC.

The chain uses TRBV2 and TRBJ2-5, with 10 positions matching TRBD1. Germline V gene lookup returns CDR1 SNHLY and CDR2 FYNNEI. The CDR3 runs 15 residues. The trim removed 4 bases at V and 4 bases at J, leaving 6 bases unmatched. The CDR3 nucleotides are TGTGCCAGCAGTGGTATAGACAGGGGGCCAGAGACCCAGTACTTC. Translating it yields CASSGIDRGPETQYF.

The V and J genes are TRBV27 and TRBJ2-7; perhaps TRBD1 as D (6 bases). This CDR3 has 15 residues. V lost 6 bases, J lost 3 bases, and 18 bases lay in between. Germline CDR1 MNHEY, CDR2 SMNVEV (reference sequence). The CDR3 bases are TGTGCCAGCAGCCGACGGGCAGGGGAACACTACGAGCAGTACTTC. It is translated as CASSRRAGEHYEQYF.